The clone carrying this T cell receptor (beta chain) was counted only a few times. The antigen remains undetermined. Since a much larger clone is just one base distant, this may be a read error. The data were taken from a study of tumor and adjacent non-tumor tissue in lung cancer. On the study more broadly: Histology: about a dozen adenocarcinoma, a couple of squamous cell carcinoma, 1 small cell lung cancer.

Germline CDR1 SGHAT, CDR2 FQNNGV. This CDR3 is built from 13 residues. The library came from three nested PCR rounds adapted from ARM-PCR protocols. TCRdb ran MiXCR on the multiplex PCR reads and lists one entry per CDR3 protein. The table records about 110,000 distinct CDR3 sequences, approximately 80% of them present only once. This sample's RNA came from whole unsorted tissue. Between August and November 2014, newly diagnosed, chemotherapy-naive lung cancer patients underwent thoracic surgery in China. Points from the study as a whole: TCR diversity was significantly greater in tumor than normal lung tissue. Tumor repertoires had a smaller top 100 clone share than normal lung.

This receptor was obtained from a man in his 70s with non-small cell lung cancer. Input material: lung tumor tissue. The chain couples TRBV11-2 to TRBJ2-3, with 8 bases matching TRBD2. The DNA for the CDR3 is TGTGTCAGTAGCTTCGTAGCGGGGGATACGCAGTATTTT. This codes for CVSSFVAGDTQYF. The entire variable domain, with the rest obtained from reference TRBV11-2 and TRBJ2-3, is as follows: EAGVAQSPRYKIIEKRQSVAFWCNPISGHATLYWYQQILGQGPKLLIQFQNNGVVDDSQLPKDRFSAERLKGVDSTLKIQPAKLEDSAVYLCVSSFVAGDTQYFGPGTRLTVL.